The 14 T cell receptor beta chains in this list originate from one sample, sequenced in a study of breast tumors, draining lymph nodes, adjacent tissues. Axillary draining lymph nodes of breast cancer patients supplied the node samples. MiXCR, run by TCRdb on the multiplex PCR reads, gives a single entry per CDR3 protein. The sample contains around 170,000 distinct CDR3 sequences, 25% to 40% of which appear only once. The sequenced sample consisted of axillary lymph node tissue. The receptor set was obtained from a female donor with breast cancer. Some clones in this sample may be carry-over from other donors' samples.

This clonotype was seen only a few times. The rearrangement uses TRBV6-1 and TRBJ2-3; D unresolved. Germline lookup yields CDR1 MNHNS and CDR2 SASEGT. Trimming took 7 bases from V and 0 from J, leaving 2 bases between them. CDR3 length equals 11 residues. In DNA form, the CDR3 reads TGTGCCAGCAAAAGCACAGATACGCAGTATTTT. Translated: CASKSTDTQYF.

This clonotype was observed at least ten times. The chain links TRBV7-2 to TRBJ1-4; D remains unclear. The V and J ends lost 5 bases and 8 bases respectively, with 18 bases between them. Per the germline V gene, CDR1 is SGHTA and CDR2 is FQGNSA. The CDR3 consists of 15 residues. This CDR3 is CASSPPMGRGEKLFF. CDR3 DNA: TGTGCCAGCAGCCCACCCATGGGGAGAGGAGAAAAACTGTTTTTT. Looking up the rest from reference TRBV7-2 and TRBJ1-4 gives the full variable domain: GAGVSQSPSNKVTEKGKDVELRCDPISGHTALYWYRQSLGQGLEFLIYFQGNSAPDKSGLPSDRFSAERTGGSVSTLTIQRTQQEDSAVYLCASSPPMGRGEKLFFGSGTQLSVL.

With respect to this clonotype: At one end, the junction sequence differs from germline, possibly due to a read error. The chain has TRBV9 and TRBJ1-2; 8 bases are a match to TRBD1. The CDR3 has 19 amino acids. The germline V gene encodes CDR1 SGDLS and CDR2 YYNGEE. CDR3 bases: TGTGCCAGCAGCGGAATCCCGGGACAGGATGCGCAGGGAGGCTATGGCTACACCTTT. Protein product: CASSGIPGQDAQGGYGYTF.

A few counts support this clonotype. V and J are TRBV7-9 and TRBJ2-5; 14 bases map to TRBD2. The germline gives CDR1 SEHNR, CDR2 FQNEAQ (reference sequence). V lost 3 bases and J lost 9; bases outside the gene matches: 12. CDR3 length: 17 amino acids. The DNA for the CDR3 is TGTGCCAGCAGCTTGGCCCCAGGGACTAGCGGGAGTGAGCCCCAGTACTTC. Its protein is CASSLAPGTSGSEPQYF.

This clonotype showed up many times. This sequence joins TRBV24-1 and TRBJ2-7, with D unclear. V shed 5 bases and J shed 6 bases, with 10 bases lying between them. CDR1 is KGHDR, CDR2 SFDVKD, per germline. This CDR3 spans 12 amino acids. CDR3 residues: CATSVGVGEQYF. Written as DNA, the CDR3 is TGTGCCACCAGTGTTGGGGTTGGCGAGCAGTACTTC.

Details on this clonotype: This may arise from a read error, as a much more abundant clone is one base away. The V and J genes are TRBV5-6 and TRBJ1-5; D is unclear. The CDR3 is 14 amino acids. V gave up 0 bases and J gave up 4 bases, with 8 bases separating them. Germline V gene sequence: CDR1 SGHDT, CDR2 YYEEEE. In DNA, the CDR3 is TGTGCCAGCAGCTTGGGACGCCCGAATCAGCCCCAGCATTTT. Its translation is CASSLGRPNQPQHF.

This clonotype was seen more than once but under ten times. The junction differs from germline at one of its ends, possibly a read error. The chain carries TRBV6-6 and TRBJ2-5; no firm D call. This CDR3 region has 15 residues. Per the germline V gene, CDR1 is MNHNY and CDR2 is SVGAGI (reference sequence). The CDR3 is CASSHSAQPEETQYF. CDR3 bases: TGTGCCAGCAGTCACTCGGCTCAGCCTGAAGAGACCCAGTACTTC.

This clonotype was recorded a few times. Possible read error: a much larger clone is one base away. This rearrangement joins TRBV11-3 to TRBJ2-7, with a possible D match to TRBD2 (6 bases). V lost 1 base and J 6 bases, leaving 13 bases between the germline ends. The CDR3 loop spans 14 amino acids. Per the germline V gene, CDR1 is SGHNT and CDR2 is YENEEA. Here the CDR3 DNA reads TGTGCCAGCAGCTTAGTACAAGGGACTTCCGAGCAGTACTTC. This codes for CASSLVQGTSEQYF.

This clonotype was seen a few times. The rearrangement links TRBV6-7 to TRBJ2-1, with 7 bases aligning to TRBD1. TRBV6-7 is recorded as an ORF, its role being uncertain. The CDR3 has 15 amino acids. With 6 bases clipped from V and 4 bases from J, the junction kept 9 bases outside the gene matches. The CDR3 sequence is CASRPLGTVYNEQFF. The DNA of the CDR3 is TGTGCCAGCAGGCCACTCGGGACAGTTTACAATGAGCAGTTCTTC.

This clonotype was found many times. The rearrangement links TRBV12-3 or TRBV12-4 to TRBJ2-5; D call uncertain. This CDR3 is 14 amino acids long. V lost 6 bases and J lost 4, with 15 bases in between. The CDR3 nucleotides are TGTGCCAGCAGCCCCCGGGTGACACTAGAGACCCAGTACTTC. It yields the protein CASSPRVTLETQYF.

This clonotype was seen many times. The chain uses TRBV9 and TRBJ2-1, with D possibly being TRBD2 (7 bases). The CDR3 is 15 amino acids. V lost 0 bases and J 4 bases, leaving 11 bases between the germline ends. The germline V gene encodes CDR1 SGDLS and CDR2 YYNGEE. The CDR3 is CASSVEGGGYNEQFF. DNA of the CDR3: TGTGCCAGCAGCGTAGAGGGAGGGGGTTACAATGAGCAGTTCTTC.

The chain carries TRBV11-3 and TRBJ2-3, with TRBD2 as a possible D gene (6 bases). The length of the CDR3 is 16 residues. The V end was cut by 5 bases, the J end by 0 bases, with 15 bases between. CDR1 and CDR2 from the germline V gene are SGHNT and YENEEA. In DNA form, the CDR3 reads TGTGCCAGCAGCGCCCGGGACTGGCAGAGCACAGATACGCAGTATTTT. It is translated as CASSARDWQSTDTQYF. Together with reference TRBV11-3 and TRBJ2-3, the CDR3 gives the full variable domain: EAGVVQSPRYKIIEKKQPVAFWCNPISGHNTLYWYLQNLGQGPELLIRYENEEAVDDSQLPKDRFSAERLKGVDSTLKIQPAELGDSAVYLCASSARDWQSTDTQYFGPGTRLTVL.

This clonotype has ten or more counts. This rearrangement joins TRBV6-2 or TRBV6-3 to TRBJ2-3; D is ambiguous. In germline, CDR1 is MNHEY, CDR2 SVGEGT. Trimming removed 11 bases from V and 2 bases from J, with 11 bases in between. This CDR3 is 12 amino acids long. The CDR3 here is CAGFSFTDTQYF. The CDR3 coding sequence is TGTGCCGGTTTCTCATTCACAGATACGCAGTATTTT.

This clonotype was seen ten or more times. The chain uses TRBV18 and TRBJ1-4, with D uncertain. V was cut by 6 bases and J by 5 bases, with 13 bases left in between. CDR1 is KGHSH, CDR2 LQKENI, per germline. The CDR3 has 14 amino acids. CDR3 DNA: TGTGCCAGCTCCCGTCTGCAGCCAAATGAAAAACTGTTTTTT. Translated: CASSRLQPNEKLFF.